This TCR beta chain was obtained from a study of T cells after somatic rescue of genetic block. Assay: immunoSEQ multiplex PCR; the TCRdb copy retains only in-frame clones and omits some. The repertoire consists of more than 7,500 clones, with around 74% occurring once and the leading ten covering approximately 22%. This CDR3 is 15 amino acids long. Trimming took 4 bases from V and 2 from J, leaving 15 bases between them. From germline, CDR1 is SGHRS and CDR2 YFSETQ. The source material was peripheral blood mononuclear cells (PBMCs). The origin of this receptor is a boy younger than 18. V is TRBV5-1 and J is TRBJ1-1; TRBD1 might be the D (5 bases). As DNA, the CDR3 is TGCGCCAGCAGCCCAAGCGGGACTTACAACACTGAAGCTTTCTTT. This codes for CASSPSGTYNTEAFF.